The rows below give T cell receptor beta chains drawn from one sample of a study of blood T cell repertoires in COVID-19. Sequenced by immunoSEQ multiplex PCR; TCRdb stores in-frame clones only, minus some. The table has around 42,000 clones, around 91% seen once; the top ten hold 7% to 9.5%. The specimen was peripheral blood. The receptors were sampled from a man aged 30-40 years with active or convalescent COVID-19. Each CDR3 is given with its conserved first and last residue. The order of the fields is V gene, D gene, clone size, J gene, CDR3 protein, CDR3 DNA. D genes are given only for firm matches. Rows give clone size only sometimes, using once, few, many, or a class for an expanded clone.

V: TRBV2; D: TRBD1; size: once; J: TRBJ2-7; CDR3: CASTGDSYEQYF; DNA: TGTGCCAGCACTGGGGACAGTTACGAGCAGTACTTC
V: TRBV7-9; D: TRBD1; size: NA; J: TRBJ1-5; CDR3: CASSFWTGYSNQPQHF; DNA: TGTGCCAGCAGCTTTTGGACAGGGTATAGCAATCAGCCCCAGCATTTT
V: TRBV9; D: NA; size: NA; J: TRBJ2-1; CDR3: CASSPSPGERMYNEQFF; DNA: TGTGCCAGCAGCCCCTCCCCCGGTGAGCGGATGTACAATGAGCAGTTCTTC
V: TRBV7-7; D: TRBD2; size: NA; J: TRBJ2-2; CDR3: CASSEGGGYGELFF; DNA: TGTGCCAGCAGCGAAGGCGGGGGGTACGGGGAGCTGTTTTTT
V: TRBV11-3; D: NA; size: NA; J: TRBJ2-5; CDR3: CASSSRGFQETQYF; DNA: TGTGCCAGCAGCTCACGGGGGTTCCAAGAGACCCAGTACTTC
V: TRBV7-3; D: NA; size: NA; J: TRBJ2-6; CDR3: CASSSAARRAGANVLTF; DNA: TGTGCCAGCAGCTCTGCGGCCAGGAGGGCTGGGGCCAACGTCCTGACTTTC
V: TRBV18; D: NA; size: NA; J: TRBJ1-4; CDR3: CASSLERGANEKLFF; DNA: TGTGCCAGCTCACTTGAACGGGGGGCTAATGAAAAACTGTTTTTT
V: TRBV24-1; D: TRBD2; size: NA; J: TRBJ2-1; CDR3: CATSDFLASGSGEQFF; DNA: TGTGCCACCAGTGATTTTTTGGCTAGCGGGAGCGGGGAGCAGTTCTTC
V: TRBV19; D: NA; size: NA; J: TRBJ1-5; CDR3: CASSIRQGLLGQPQHF; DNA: TGTGCCAGTAGTATCCGGCAGGGATTGTTAGGCCAGCCCCAGCATTTT
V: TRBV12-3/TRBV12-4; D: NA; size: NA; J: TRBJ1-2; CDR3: CASSLRGGHTF; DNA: TGTGCCAGCAGCCTCCGAGGTGGCCACACCTTC
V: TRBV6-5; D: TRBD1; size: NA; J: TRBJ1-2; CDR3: CASSPDRGGYTF; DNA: TGTGCCAGCAGTCCGGACAGGGGCGGCTACACCTTC
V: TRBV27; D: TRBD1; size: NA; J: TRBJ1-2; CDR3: CASSIQRQGADGYTF; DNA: TGTGCCAGTAGCATACAACGGCAGGGGGCTGATGGCTACACCTTC
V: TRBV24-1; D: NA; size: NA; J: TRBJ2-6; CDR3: CATSPGSGANVLTF; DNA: TGTGCCACCAGCCCGGGCTCTGGGGCCAACGTCCTGACTTTC
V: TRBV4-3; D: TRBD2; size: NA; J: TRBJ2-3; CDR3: CASSTRLAQGTDTQYF; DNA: TGCGCCAGCAGCACCCGACTAGCTCAGGGCACAGATACGCAGTATTTT
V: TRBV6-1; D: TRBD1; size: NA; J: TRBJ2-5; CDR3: CASSEAHSRGREQETQYF; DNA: TGTGCCAGCAGTGAAGCGCACAGCAGGGGGCGAGAACAAGAGACCCAGTACTTC
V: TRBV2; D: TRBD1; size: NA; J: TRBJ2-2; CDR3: CASHRVGGNTGELFF; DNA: TGTGCCAGCCACAGGGTAGGGGGCAACACCGGGGAGCTGTTTTTT
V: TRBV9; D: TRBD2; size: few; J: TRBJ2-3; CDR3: CASSATGTSGIDTQYF; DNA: TGTGCCAGCAGCGCGACCGGGACTAGCGGGATAGATACGCAGTATTTT
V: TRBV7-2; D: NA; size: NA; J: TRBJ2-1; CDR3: CASSLLAVSFYNEQFF; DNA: TGTGCCAGCAGCTTATTGGCGGTTAGCTTCTACAATGAGCAGTTCTTC
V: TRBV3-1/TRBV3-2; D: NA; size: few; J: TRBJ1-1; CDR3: CASSQDSVWTEAFF; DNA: TGTGCCAGCAGCCAAGATAGTGTATGGACTGAAGCTTTCTTT
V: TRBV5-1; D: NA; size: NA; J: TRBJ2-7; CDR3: CASSLGDTNSYEQYF; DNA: TGCGCCAGCAGCTTGGGGGACACAAACTCCTACGAGCAGTACTTC
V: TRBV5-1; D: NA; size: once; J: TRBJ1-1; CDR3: CASSLVAGANTEAFF; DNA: TGCGCCAGCAGCTTGGTAGCGGGGGCGAACACTGAAGCTTTCTTT
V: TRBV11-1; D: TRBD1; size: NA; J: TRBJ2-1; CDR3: CASSPGQGIIYNEQFF; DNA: TGTGCCAGCAGCCCCGGACAGGGTATCATCTACAATGAGCAGTTCTTC
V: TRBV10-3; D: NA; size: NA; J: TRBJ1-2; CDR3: CAIGVGYTF; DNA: TGTGCCATCGGAGTTGGCTACACCTTC
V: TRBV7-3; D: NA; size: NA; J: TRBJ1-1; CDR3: CASSSQGNTEAFF; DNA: TGTGCCAGCAGCTCACAGGGGAACACTGAAGCTTTCTTT
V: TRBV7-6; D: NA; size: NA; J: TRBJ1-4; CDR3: CASSLEAPTTTNEKLFF; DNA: TGTGCCAGCAGCTTGGAGGCTCCCACAACAACTAATGAAAAACTGTTTTTT
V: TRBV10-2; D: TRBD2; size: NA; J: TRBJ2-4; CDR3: CASSDGGRGTWGKNIQYF; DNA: TGCGCCAGCAGTGATGGCGGGAGGGGAACTTGGGGCAAAAACATTCAGTACTTC
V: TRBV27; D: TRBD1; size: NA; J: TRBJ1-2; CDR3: CASSLFSGGAYGYTF; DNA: TGTGCCAGCAGTTTATTTTCAGGGGGCGCCTATGGCTACACCTTC
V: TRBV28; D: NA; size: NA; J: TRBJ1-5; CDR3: CASSLWAGNQPQHF; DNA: TGTGCCAGCAGTTTATGGGCGGGGAATCAGCCCCAGCATTTT
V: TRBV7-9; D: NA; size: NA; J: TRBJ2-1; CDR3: CASSPSNGLQYNEQFF; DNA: TGTGCCAGCAGCCCCTCTAACGGTCTCCAATACAATGAGCAGTTCTTC
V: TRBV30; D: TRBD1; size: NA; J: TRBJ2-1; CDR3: CAWRTGGNEQFF; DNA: TGTGCCTGGCGGACAGGGGGGAATGAGCAGTTCTTC
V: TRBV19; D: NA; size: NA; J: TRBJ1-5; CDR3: CASRAGSYSNQPQHF; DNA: TGTGCCAGTAGAGCCGGGTCCTATAGCAATCAGCCCCAGCATTTT
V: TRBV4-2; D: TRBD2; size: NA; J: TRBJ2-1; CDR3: CASSQEAAGGLFF; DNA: TGTGCCAGCAGCCAAGAAGCAGCGGGAGGGTTATTCTTC
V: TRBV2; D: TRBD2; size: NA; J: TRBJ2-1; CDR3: CASSVLAGVNNEQFF; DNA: TGTGCCAGCAGTGTGCTAGCGGGAGTTAACAATGAGCAGTTCTTC
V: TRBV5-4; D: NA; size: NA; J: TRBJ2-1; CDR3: CASSPSRGLGNEQFF; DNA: TGTGCCAGCAGCCCCTCCCGGGGTCTGGGGAATGAGCAGTTCTTC
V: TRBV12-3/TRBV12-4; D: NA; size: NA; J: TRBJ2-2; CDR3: CATGDFPTGELFF; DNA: TGTGCCACCGGGGACTTCCCAACCGGGGAGCTGTTTTTT
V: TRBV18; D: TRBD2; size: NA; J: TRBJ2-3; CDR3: CASSLTSGSTDTQYF; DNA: TGTGCCAGCTCACTAACTAGCGGGAGCACAGATACGCAGTATTTT
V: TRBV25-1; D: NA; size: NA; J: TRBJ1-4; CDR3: CASSHSSLSSGGKLFF; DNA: TGTGCCAGCAGCCACTCATCCCTATCCTCCGGGGGAAAACTGTTTTTT
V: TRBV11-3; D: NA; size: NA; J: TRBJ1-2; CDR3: CASSHEGVPGSYGYTF; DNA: TGTGCCAGCAGCCATGAGGGGGTTCCGGGCTCCTATGGCTACACCTTC
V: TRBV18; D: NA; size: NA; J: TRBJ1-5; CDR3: CASSPGAPSNQPQHF; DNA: TGTGCCAGCTCACCAGGGGCGCCGAGCAATCAGCCCCAGCATTTT
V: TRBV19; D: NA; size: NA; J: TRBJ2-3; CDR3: CASSIASGGSSTDTQYF; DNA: TGTGCCAGTAGTATAGCTTCGGGCGGGTCTAGCACAGATACGCAGTATTTT
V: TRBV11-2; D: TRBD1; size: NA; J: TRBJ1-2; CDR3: CASSPIQGGDYGYTF; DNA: TGTGCCAGCAGCCCGATACAGGGGGGAGACTATGGCTACACCTTC